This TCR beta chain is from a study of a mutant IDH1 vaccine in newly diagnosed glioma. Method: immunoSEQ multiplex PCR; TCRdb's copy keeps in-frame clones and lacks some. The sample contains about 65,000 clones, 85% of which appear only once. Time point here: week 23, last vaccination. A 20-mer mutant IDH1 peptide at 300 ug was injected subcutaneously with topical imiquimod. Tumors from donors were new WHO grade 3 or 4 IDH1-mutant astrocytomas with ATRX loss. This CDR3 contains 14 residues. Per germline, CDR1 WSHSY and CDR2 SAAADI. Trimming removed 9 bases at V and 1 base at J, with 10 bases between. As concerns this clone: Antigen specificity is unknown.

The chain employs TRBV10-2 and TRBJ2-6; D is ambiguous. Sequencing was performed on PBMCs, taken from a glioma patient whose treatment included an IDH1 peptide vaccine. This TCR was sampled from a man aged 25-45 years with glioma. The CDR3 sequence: CASRSRSGANVLTF. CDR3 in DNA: TGCGCCAGTAGATCCAGGTCTGGGGCCAACGTCCTGACTTTC.